The entry below gives a single T cell receptor (beta chain) sequence along with its context. The sample has other DNA sequences that encode this CDR3 too. As originally analysed: For nucleated cells, counts were estimated from reference gene primer amplification. Repertoires were generated with immunoSEQ multiplex PCR, while TCRdb's copy carries only in-frame clones and drops some. V, J and clone size were drawn from that table, and D and trimming were deduced from the DNA. Of about 190,000 clones in the sample, nearly 90% were seen once. The data were taken from a study of blood T cell repertoires in COVID-19. At the level of the study: Samples came from the United States, Italy and Spain, spanning acute and convalescent COVID-19. In each case, the material was cDNA or gDNA derived from T cells, B-cell-depleted T cells, or PBMCs.

The CDR3 is 14 amino acids. V lost 0 bases to trimming and J lost 1 base, with 6 bases between them. The germline gives CDR1 SEHNR, CDR2 FQNEAQ (reference sequence). The gene calls are TRBV7-9 and TRBJ2-5; D unresolved. The TCR sequence derives from a man between 45 and 60 years old with acute or convalescent COVID-19. The sample was peripheral blood. The CDR3 nucleotides are TGTGCCAGCAGCTTAGCGCGCGGCCAAGAGACCCAGTACTTC. Amino acid sequence: CASSLARGQETQYF.